This T cell receptor (beta chain) was sequenced for a study of identical twins. Study conclusions and caveats: Clonotypes of the beta chain that were abundant in cord blood carried fewer insertions (memory repertoires showed none). There is a chance that invariant MAIT and iNKT cells partially muddied zero-insertion analyses.

This clonotype was recorded a few times. Its antigen remains unidentified. Addition of a universal primer site occurred through template switching, and cDNA carried unique molecular identifiers. MiXCR, run by TCRdb on the 5' RACE reads, gives a single entry per CDR3 protein. The data show hundreds of thousands of distinct CDR3 sequences, 12% seen once. These data were also reused for a study on yellow fever vaccine responses in identical twins.

The sequence came from a woman younger than 35 in good health. Sample: PBMCs.

CDR3 sequence reads: CASSQPGLAPDTQYF. The CDR3 DNA follows: TGCGCCAGCAGCCAGCCGGGACTAGCGCCAGATACGCAGTATTTT. V gene TRBV4-1 combines with J gene TRBJ2-3; 10 bases agree with TRBD2. Germline assignment: CDR1 MGHRA and CDR2 YSYEKL. V shed 3 bases and J 4 bases; nucleotides not matched to a gene: 4. There are 15 residues in the CDR3.